Below, 24 T cell receptor beta chains from the same sample are listed, as sequenced in a study of T cell repertoires in cytomegalovirus infection. Their target antigens are unknown. TCRdb re-called the reads through MiXCR, storing one row per CDR3 protein. The repertoire holds roughly 570,000 distinct CDR3 sequences, around 40% seen once, with around 46% in the top ten. The sample consisted of cultured PBMCs, taken from culture after CMV antigen stimulation. These TCRs come from a human donor in good health (CMV status not recorded). Some clones in this sample may be carry-over from other donors' samples.

V gene TRBV20-1 combines with J gene TRBJ2-3; the D gene is possibly TRBD1 (5 bases). Trimming took 3 bases from V and 2 from J, leaving 18 bases between them. The CDR3 is made up of 16 amino acids. Germline V gives CDR1 DFQATT, CDR2 SNEGSKA (reference sequence). This CDR3 is CSASLGGAINTDTQYF. Here the CDR3 DNA reads TGCAGTGCTAGTCTAGGTGGGGCTATTAACACAGATACGCAGTATTTT.

This clonotype was counted only a few times. The chain employs TRBV20-1 and TRBJ2-5, with 8 bases that match TRBD2. V trimming: 4 bases; J trimming: 2 bases; junction bases outside the gene matches: 6. The CDR3 runs to 14 residues. CDR1 is DFQATT, CDR2 SNEGSKA, per germline (reference sequence). The CDR3 is CSAIKRETQETQYF. CDR3 coding DNA: TGCAGTGCTATCAAGCGGGAGACTCAAGAGACCCAGTACTTC.

The chain couples TRBV11-3 to TRBJ2-7, with TRBD1 matching over 7 bases. Per the germline V gene, CDR1 is SGHNT and CDR2 is YENEEA. The CDR3 totals 14 residues. J gave up 5 bases and V 5 bases, and 9 bases lay outside the gene matches. CDR3 sequence reads: CASSTDRLSHEQYF. The CDR3 coding sequence is TGTGCCAGCAGCACGGACAGGTTATCCCACGAGCAGTACTTC.

This clonotype was counted only a few times. The chain joins TRBV19 to TRBJ2-1, with 8 bases fitting TRBD2. V was pared by 3 bases and J by 7 bases, with 17 bases of the junction left unmatched. Germline V gives CDR1 LNHDA, CDR2 SQIVND (reference sequence). The CDR3 covers 18 residues. For the CDR3, the DNA is TGTGCCAGTAGTATTACGGGACGGGATATCTCGGGGGGGAATGAGCAGTTCTTC. This sequence encodes CASSITGRDISGGNEQFF.

The chain uses TRBV5-6 and TRBJ2-5, with TRBD1 identical over 8 bases. V lost 5 bases to trimming and J lost 5 bases; unmatched junction nucleotides: 5. The germline V gene encodes CDR1 SGHDT and CDR2 YYEEEE. The CDR3 loop spans 13 amino acids. The CDR3 coding sequence is TGTGCCAGCAGACTGACAGGGGTCGAGACCCAGTACTTC. Translating it yields CASRLTGVETQYF.

This clonotype was counted many times. The genes are TRBV5-6 and TRBJ2-1; no clear D. This CDR3 is 11 amino acids long. The V gene's germline CDR1 is SGHDT and CDR2 YYEEEE. V shed 3 bases and J shed 5 bases, with 3 bases lying between them. CDR3 sequence (DNA): TGTGCCAGCAGCTACGACAATGAGCAGTTCTTC. This encodes CASSYDNEQFF.

The chain joins TRBV6-2 or TRBV6-3 to TRBJ2-1; unclear D gene. This CDR3 has 15 residues. With 6 bases removed from V and 10 bases from J, the gap between germline ends came to 22 bases. CDR1 and CDR2 from the germline V gene are MNHEY and SVGEGT. The CDR3 DNA reads as TGTGCCAGCAGGGAGACTCCAGTGGGTTTTAGGGAGCAGTTCTTC. This codes for CASRETPVGFREQFF.

The V call is TRBV15, the J call TRBJ1-6; D unresolved. Germline loops: CDR1 LNHNV, CDR2 YYDKDF (reference sequence). There are 18 residues in the CDR3. Trimming removed 0 bases from V and 0 bases from J, with 12 bases in between. The CDR3 nucleotides are TGTGCCACCAGCAGAGATCCCATCACGAGCTCCTATAATTCACCCCTCCACTTT. Translating it yields CATSRDPITSSYNSPLHF.

This clonotype showed up just a few times. The rearrangement uses TRBV7-2 and TRBJ2-3; D is perhaps TRBD1 (6 bases). The V gene's germline CDR1 is SGHTA and CDR2 FQGNSA. Deletions cut 2 bases from V and 5 bases from J, with 17 bases between. This CDR3 has 16 residues. The CDR3 region has the DNA TGTGCCAGCAGCTTATTTCGGATACTCAGGGGAGATACGCAGTATTTT. Its translation is CASSLFRILRGDTQYF.

The chain is built from TRBV6-6 and TRBJ2-7; possible D gene TRBD2, 6 bases. The germline V gene encodes CDR1 MNHNY and CDR2 SVGAGI (reference sequence). The CDR3 consists of 14 residues. V gave up 0 bases and J gave up 5 bases, with 11 bases separating them. Written as DNA, the CDR3 is TGTGCCAGCAGTTACTCGTTCGGGGAGGACGAGCAGTACTTC. Amino acid sequence: CASSYSFGEDEQYF.

This clonotype was found a few times. The chain joins TRBV7-2 to TRBJ2-7, with 8 nucleotides matching TRBD2. The CDR3 has 14 residues. V gave up 2 bases and J gave up 4 bases; unmatched junction bases: 4. Germline CDR1 is SGHTA and CDR2 is FQGNSA. The CDR3 region has the DNA TGTGCCAGCAGCTTATCCGGGGGGGGGTACGAGCAGTACTTC. Amino acid sequence: CASSLSGGGYEQYF. Full variable domain (outside the CDR3, taken from reference TRBV7-2 and TRBJ2-7): GAGVSQSPSNKVTEKGKDVELRCDPISGHTALYWYRQSLGQGLEFLIYFQGNSAPDKSGLPSDRFSAERTGGSVSTLTIQRTQQEDSAVYLCASSLSGGGYEQYFGPGTRLTVT.

This clonotype is a singleton in its sample. The chain is built from TRBV6-6 and TRBJ2-1; 7 bases line up with TRBD1. Germline CDR1 is MNHNY and CDR2 is SVGAGI (reference sequence). The CDR3 sequence is 16 residues long. Trimming at V came to 7 bases and at J to 3 bases, leaving 12 bases not matched to a gene. In nucleotides, the CDR3 is TGTGCCAGCACGCCGGGGACAGACCGATTCTACAATGAGCAGTTCTTC. Translation gives CASTPGTDRFYNEQFF.

The chain couples TRBV20-1 to TRBJ1-2; 7 bases fit TRBD1. V trimming: 3 bases; J trimming: 4 bases; junction bases outside the gene matches: 8. Germline V CDR1 and CDR2: DFQATT, SNEGSKA (reference sequence). The CDR3 runs 14 residues. The CDR3 region is CSARIPGQSYGYTF. The CDR3 DNA reads TGCAGTGCTAGGATTCCGGGACAGAGCTATGGCTACACCTTC.

The chain couples TRBV28 to TRBJ2-1, with 9 bases aligning to TRBD2. The V and J ends lost 9 bases and 8 bases, in that order; junction bases with no gene match: 11. The CDR3 consists of 14 residues. CDR1 is MDHEN, CDR2 SYDVKM, per germline. CDR3 DNA sequence: TGTGCCAGTAGGGGCGGCGGGGGGGCACATGAGCAGTTCTTC. It translates to CASRGGGGAHEQFF.

This sequence joins TRBV6-2 or TRBV6-3 and TRBJ1-5; 7 nucleotides agree with TRBD1. The V gene's germline CDR1 is MNHEY and CDR2 SVGEGT. V shed 2 bases, J shed 0 bases, and the junction held 7 bases outside the gene matches. This CDR3 region has 17 residues. The DNA for the CDR3 is TGTGCCAGCAGTTACCTTGGGACAGCATATAGCAATCAGCCCCAGCATTTT. Translated: CASSYLGTAYSNQPQHF.

This clonotype was detected ten times or more. V gene TRBV7-2 combines with J gene TRBJ1-1; possibly TRBD1 for D (5 bases). The CDR3 spans 16 residues. The V end was cut by 1 base, the J end by 8 bases, with 20 bases between. Germline V gene data show CDR1 as SGHTA and CDR2 as FQGNSA. CDR3 in amino acids: CASSLGGGEVWKEAFF. The CDR3 DNA is TGTGCCAGCAGCTTAGGGGGCGGGGAGGTTTGGAAAGAAGCTTTCTTT.

The chain has TRBV11-3 and TRBJ2-5; possibly TRBD1 for D (5 bases). V shed 0 bases and J shed 7 bases, with 9 bases lying between them. The CDR3 length is 13 residues. Germline-derived CDR1 and CDR2 are SGHNT and YENEEA. The CDR3 nucleotides read TGTGCCAGCAGCTTAGAGGGGCCCGGGACCCAGTACTTC. Translated, it gives CASSLEGPGTQYF.

This chain connects TRBV12-3 or TRBV12-4 to TRBJ2-5, with D possibly being TRBD1 or TRBD2 (5 bases each). This CDR3 is 15 amino acids long. The germline V and J ends were trimmed by 5 bases and 0 bases, with 13 bases remaining between them. CDR3 sequence (DNA): TGTGCCAGCAGTCGGGGACGGACGTACCAAGAGACCCAGTACTTC. As protein: CASSRGRTYQETQYF.

This chain uses TRBV7-9 with TRBJ2-5; D is possibly TRBD2 (6 bases). The V gene's germline CDR1 is SEHNR and CDR2 FQNEAQ (reference sequence). V lost 5 bases to trimming and J lost 7 bases, with 20 bases between them. This CDR3 region has 15 residues. As DNA, the CDR3 is TGTGCCAGCAGCCCCAGTCAAATTAGGGGAGGGACCCAGTACTTC. Its protein is CASSPSQIRGGTQYF.

This clonotype has only a few counts. The chain couples TRBV7-2 to TRBJ2-7; 7 bases are a match to TRBD2. Per germline, CDR1 SGHTA and CDR2 FQGNSA. Trimming took 6 bases from V and 0 from J; bases not matched to a gene: 8. The CDR3 is made up of 15 amino acids. Here the CDR3 DNA reads TGTGCCAGCAGAATAACGGGAGGCAGCTCCTACGAGCAGTACTTC. Translation gives CASRITGGSSYEQYF.

V is TRBV6-6 and J is TRBJ2-6; D gene uncertain. Trimming pared 5 bases from V and 1 base from J, leaving 12 bases between. This CDR3 contains 16 residues. Germline values: CDR1 MNHNY, CDR2 SVGAGI (reference sequence). The CDR3 spells CASSTTATSGANVLTF. The CDR3 DNA is TGTGCCAGCAGTACGACCGCTACTTCTGGGGCCAACGTCCTGACTTTC.

There are a few counts of this clonotype. V and J are TRBV18 and TRBJ1-1, with a weak D call TRBD1 (5 bases). CDR3 length: 16 amino acids. The germline V gene has CDR1 KGHSH and CDR2 LQKENI. Trimming removed 0 bases at V and 0 bases at J, with 11 bases between. In DNA, the CDR3 is TGTGCCAGCTCACCACCGGAGGGGCTTATGAACACTGAAGCTTTCTTT. Translating gives CASSPPEGLMNTEAFF.

V and J are TRBV7-9 and TRBJ1-3; D ambiguous. The CDR3 spans 11 residues. From germline, CDR1 is SEHNR and CDR2 FQNEAQ (reference sequence). Trimming left V 5 bases short and J 8 bases short, with 7 bases between. This chain's CDR3 is CASSTVDTIYF. CDR3 coding DNA: TGTGCCAGCAGCACGGTTGACACCATATATTTT.

V and J are TRBV15 and TRBJ1-2; possibly TRBD1 for D (6 bases). The CDR3 is 12 amino acids. CDR1 is LNHNV and CDR2 is YYDKDF in the germline V gene (reference sequence). The V gene lost 6 bases and the J gene lost 4 bases, with 9 bases spanning the gap. The CDR3 coding sequence is TGTGCCACCAGTCCACAGGGCTATGGCTACACCTTC. Its protein product is CATSPQGYGYTF.